This T cell receptor beta chain stems from a study of T cells in Graves' hyperthyroidism and ophthalmopathy. Template material for amplifying TCR beta CDR3 regions consisted of RNA transcripts. Carried out on the TCR CDR3, a first-round RT-PCR used the HTBI primer set. MiXCR, applied by TCRdb to the multiplex PCR reads, yields one record per CDR3 protein. This sample has some 600,000 distinct CDR3 sequences, with approximately 14% found just once. This CDR3 comprises 15 residues. The germline CDR1 and CDR2 sequences are SGHTA and FQGTGA. V was clipped by 1 base and J by 6 bases; unmatched bases: 6. This clonotype was picked up a small number of times. The hyperthyroidism was newly diagnosed and had lasted under 2 months; the patients were aged 18 to 65. Uncontrolled infection, other autoimmune disease, pregnancy and lactation each barred patients from inclusion. Each 10 ml fresh peripheral blood draw supplied the PBMCs.

The sample taken for sequencing was blood. The V and J genes are TRBV7-3 and TRBJ2-1; 7 bases match TRBD2. This clonotype was sampled from a woman under 40 with Graves' hyperthyroidism that later progressed to Graves' ophthalmopathy. This CDR3 reads CASSLSGSLSNEQFF. Here the CDR3 DNA reads TGTGCCAGCAGCTTAAGCGGGAGTCTGAGCAATGAGCAGTTCTTC.